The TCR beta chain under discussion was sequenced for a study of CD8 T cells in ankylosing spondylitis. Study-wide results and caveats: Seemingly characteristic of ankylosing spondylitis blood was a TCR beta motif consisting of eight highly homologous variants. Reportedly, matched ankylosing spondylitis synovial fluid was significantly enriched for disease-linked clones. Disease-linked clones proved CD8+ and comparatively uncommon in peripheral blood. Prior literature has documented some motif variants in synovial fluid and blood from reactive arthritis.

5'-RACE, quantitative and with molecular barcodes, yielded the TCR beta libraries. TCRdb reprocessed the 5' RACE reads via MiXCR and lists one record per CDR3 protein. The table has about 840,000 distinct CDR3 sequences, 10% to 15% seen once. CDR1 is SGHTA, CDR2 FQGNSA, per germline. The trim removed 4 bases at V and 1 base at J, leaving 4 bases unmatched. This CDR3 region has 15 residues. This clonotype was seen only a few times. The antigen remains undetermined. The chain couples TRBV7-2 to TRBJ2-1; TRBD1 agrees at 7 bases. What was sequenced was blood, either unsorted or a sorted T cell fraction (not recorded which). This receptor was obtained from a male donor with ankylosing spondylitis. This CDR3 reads CASSYGTESYNEQFF. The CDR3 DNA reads TGTGCCAGCAGCTATGGGACAGAGTCCTACAATGAGCAGTTCTTC.